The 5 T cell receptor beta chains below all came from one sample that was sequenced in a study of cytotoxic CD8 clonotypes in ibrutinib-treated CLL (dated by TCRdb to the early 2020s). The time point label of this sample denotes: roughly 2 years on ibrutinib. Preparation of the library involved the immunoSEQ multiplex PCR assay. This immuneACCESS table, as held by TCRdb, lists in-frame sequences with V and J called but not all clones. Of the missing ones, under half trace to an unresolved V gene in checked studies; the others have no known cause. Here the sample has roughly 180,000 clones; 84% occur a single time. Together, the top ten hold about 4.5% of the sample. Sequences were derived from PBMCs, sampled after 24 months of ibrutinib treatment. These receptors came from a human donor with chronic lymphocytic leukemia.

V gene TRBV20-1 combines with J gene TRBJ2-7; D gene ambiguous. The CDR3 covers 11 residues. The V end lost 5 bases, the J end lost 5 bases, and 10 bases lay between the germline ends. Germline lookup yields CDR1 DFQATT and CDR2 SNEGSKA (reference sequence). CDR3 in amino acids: CSARARDEQYF. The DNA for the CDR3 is TGCAGTGCTCGAGCCCGTGACGAGCAGTACTTC.

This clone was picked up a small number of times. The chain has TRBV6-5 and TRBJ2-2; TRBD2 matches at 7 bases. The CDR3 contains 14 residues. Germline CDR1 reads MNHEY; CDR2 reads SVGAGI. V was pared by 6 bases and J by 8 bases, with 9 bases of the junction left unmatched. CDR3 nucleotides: TGTGCCAGCAGCCCCGGGACTACCAGAGGGGAGCTGTTTTTT. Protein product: CASSPGTTRGELFF.

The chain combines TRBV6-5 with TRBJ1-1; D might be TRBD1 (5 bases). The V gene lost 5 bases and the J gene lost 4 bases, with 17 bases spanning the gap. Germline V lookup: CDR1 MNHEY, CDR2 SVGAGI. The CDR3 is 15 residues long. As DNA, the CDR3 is TGTGCCAGCAGTCCACAGCGGGGGGGTTTCACTGAAGCTTTCTTT. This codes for CASSPQRGGFTEAFF.

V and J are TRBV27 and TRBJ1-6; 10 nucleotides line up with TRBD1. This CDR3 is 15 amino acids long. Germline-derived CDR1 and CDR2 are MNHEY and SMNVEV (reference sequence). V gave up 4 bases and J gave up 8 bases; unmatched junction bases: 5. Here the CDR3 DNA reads TGTGCCAGCAGTTCTAGGACAGGGGGTGATTCACCCCTCCACTTT. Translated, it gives CASSSRTGGDSPLHF.

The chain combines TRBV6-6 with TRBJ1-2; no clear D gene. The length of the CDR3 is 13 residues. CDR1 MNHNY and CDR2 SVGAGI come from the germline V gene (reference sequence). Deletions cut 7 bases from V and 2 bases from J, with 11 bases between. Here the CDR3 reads CASTSEWNYGYTF. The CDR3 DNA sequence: TGTGCCAGCACTTCCGAATGGAACTATGGCTACACCTTC.